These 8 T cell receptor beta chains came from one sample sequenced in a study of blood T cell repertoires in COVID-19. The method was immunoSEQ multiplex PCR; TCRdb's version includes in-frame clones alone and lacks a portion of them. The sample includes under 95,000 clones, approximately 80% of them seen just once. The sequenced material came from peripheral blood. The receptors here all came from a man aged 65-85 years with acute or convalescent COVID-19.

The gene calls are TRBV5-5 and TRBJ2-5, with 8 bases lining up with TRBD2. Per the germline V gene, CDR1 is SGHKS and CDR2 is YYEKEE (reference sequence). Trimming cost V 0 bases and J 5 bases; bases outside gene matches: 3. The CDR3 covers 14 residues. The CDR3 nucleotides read TGTGCCAGCAGCTTGGTGCCGGGAGGGGAGACCCAGTACTTC. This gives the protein CASSLVPGGETQYF.

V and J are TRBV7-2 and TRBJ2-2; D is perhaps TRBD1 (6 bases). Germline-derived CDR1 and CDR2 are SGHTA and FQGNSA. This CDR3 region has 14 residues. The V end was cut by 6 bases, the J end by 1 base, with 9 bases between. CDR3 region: CASRGGMNTGELFF. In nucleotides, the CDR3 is TGTGCCAGCAGAGGGGGAATGAACACCGGGGAGCTGTTTTTT.

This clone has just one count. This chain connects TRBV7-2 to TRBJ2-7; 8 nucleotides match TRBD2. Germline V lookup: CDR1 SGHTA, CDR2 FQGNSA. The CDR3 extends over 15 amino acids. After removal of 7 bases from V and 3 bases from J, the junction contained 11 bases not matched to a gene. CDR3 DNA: TGTGCCAGCACCTACGGGGGACTAGGGGGCTACGAGCAGTACTTC. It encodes CASTYGGLGGYEQYF.

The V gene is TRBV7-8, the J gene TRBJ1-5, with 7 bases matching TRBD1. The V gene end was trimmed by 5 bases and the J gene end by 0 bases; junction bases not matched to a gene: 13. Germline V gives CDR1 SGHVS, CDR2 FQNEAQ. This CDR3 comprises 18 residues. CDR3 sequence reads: CASSLRDRIFLSNQPQHF. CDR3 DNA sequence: TGTGCCAGCAGCCTTCGGGACAGAATTTTCCTTAGCAATCAGCCCCAGCATTTT.

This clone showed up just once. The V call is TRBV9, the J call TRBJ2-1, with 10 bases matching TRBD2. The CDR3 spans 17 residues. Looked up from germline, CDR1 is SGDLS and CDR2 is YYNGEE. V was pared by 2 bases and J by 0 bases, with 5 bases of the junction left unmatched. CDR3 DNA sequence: TGTGCCAGCAGCGTCTGGTCTAGCGGGAGCTCCTACAATGAGCAGTTCTTC. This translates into CASSVWSSGSSYNEQFF. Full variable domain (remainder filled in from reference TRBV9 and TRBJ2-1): DSGVTQTPKHLITATGQRVTLRCSPRSGDLSVYWYQQSLDQGLQFLIQYYNGEERAKGNILERFSAQQFPDLHSELNLSSLELGDSALYFCASSVWSSGSSYNEQFFGPGTRLTVL.

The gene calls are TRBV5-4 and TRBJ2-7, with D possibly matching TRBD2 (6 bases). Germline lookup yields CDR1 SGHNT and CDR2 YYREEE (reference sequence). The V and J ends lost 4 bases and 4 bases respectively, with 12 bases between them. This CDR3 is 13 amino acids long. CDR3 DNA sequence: TGTGCCAGCAGCCAGGCCGGGGGTTACGAGCAGTACGTC. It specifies CASSQAGGYEQYV.

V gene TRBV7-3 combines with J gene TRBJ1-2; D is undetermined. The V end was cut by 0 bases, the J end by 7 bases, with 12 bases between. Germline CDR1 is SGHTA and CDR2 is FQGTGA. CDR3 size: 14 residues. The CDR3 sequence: CASSLTAASGGYTF. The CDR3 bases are TGTGCCAGCAGCTTAACGGCCGCTTCTGGTGGCTACACCTTC.

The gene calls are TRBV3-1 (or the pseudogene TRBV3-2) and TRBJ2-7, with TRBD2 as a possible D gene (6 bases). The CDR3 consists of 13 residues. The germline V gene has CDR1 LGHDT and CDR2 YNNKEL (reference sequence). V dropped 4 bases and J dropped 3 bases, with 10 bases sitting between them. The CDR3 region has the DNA TGTGCCAGCAGCCGGGGGACTGACTACGAGCAGTACTTC. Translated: CASSRGTDYEQYF.